The clone carrying this T cell receptor beta chain showed up just a few times. No antigen is known for it. This CDR3 has 14 amino acids. V was pared by 1 base and J by 9 bases, with 13 bases between. CDR1 and CDR2 from the germline V gene are LNHDA and SQIVND (reference sequence). One entry per CDR3 protein, called by TCRdb with MiXCR from the reads. The table has some 920,000 distinct CDR3 sequences, less than 35% seen once. The record originates from a study of T cell repertoires in cytomegalovirus infection. Study-level background: CMV epitopes, recently identified HLA-C-restricted and well-studied HLA-B-restricted, were used. Public signatures in TCR beta pointed to CMV infection and matching HLA type.

V gene TRBV19 combines with J gene TRBJ2-1; D perhaps matches TRBD1 (6 bases). The sample consisted of cultured CD8+ T cells from PBMCs, taken from culture after CMV antigen stimulation. This receptor was obtained from a human donor in good health (CMV status not recorded). Some clones in this sample may be carry-over from other donors' samples. The CDR3 DNA reads as TGTGCCAGTAGTATAGTTGGGGGCCTCGGTGAGCAGTTCTTC. Amino acid sequence: CASSIVGGLGEQFF.